Listed here are 9 T cell receptor beta chains from one sample, sequenced in a study of blood T cell repertoires in COVID-19. Sequencing was performed with immunoSEQ multiplex PCR; in TCRdb, only in-frame clones are kept and a portion is missing. This sample has 150,000 to 200,000 clones, with about 85% found just once. The specimen sequenced was PBMCs or T cells enriched from blood (not recorded which). These receptors all stem from a man aged 35 to 55 who had recovered from COVID-19.

V usage is TRBV4-2 and J usage is TRBJ1-4; 7 bases match TRBD1. Trimming took 1 base from V and 2 from J; bases not matched to a gene: 4. This CDR3 has 16 residues. CDR1 and CDR2 (germline): LGHNA, YNFKEQ. The CDR3 sequence: CASSQGQGGTNEKLFF. For the CDR3, the DNA is TGTGCCAGCAGCCAAGGACAGGGAGGCACTAATGAAAAACTGTTTTTT.

This chain links TRBV14 with TRBJ1-3; TRBD1 agrees at 10 bases. After removal of 1 base from V and 0 bases from J, the junction contained 3 bases not matched to a gene. The CDR3 covers 17 residues. CDR1 SGHDN and CDR2 FVKESK come from the germline V gene. CDR3 DNA sequence: TGTGCCAGCAGCCAAGGACAGGGGGCGATCTCTGGAAACACCATATATTTT. Its translation is CASSQGQGAISGNTIYF.

The rearrangement joins TRBV30 to TRBJ1-5, with D possibly matching TRBD1 (5 bases). V dropped 2 bases and J dropped 1 base, with 12 bases sitting between them. The germline CDR1 and CDR2 sequences are GTSNPN and SVGIG (reference sequence). The CDR3 is 15 residues long. The CDR3 spells CAWSRGSGSNQPQHF. CDR3 DNA: TGTGCCTGGAGTAGGGGTTCAGGGAGCAATCAGCCCCAGCATTTT.

The chain uses TRBV19 and TRBJ1-4; TRBD1 might be the D (6 bases). This CDR3 has 19 residues. Trimming pared 9 bases from V and 5 bases from J, leaving 31 bases between. Germline loops: CDR1 LNHDA, CDR2 SQIVND (reference sequence). CDR3 sequence: CARTQTTGQSDGSNEKLFF. The CDR3 bases are TGTGCCAGGACCCAAACAACTGGACAGTCAGATGGGTCAAATGAAAAACTGTTTTTT.

J is TRBJ2-5 and V is TRBV5-1, with 10 bases aligning to TRBD2. The CDR3 contains 16 residues. V was pared by 1 base and J by 1 base, with 4 bases of the junction left unmatched. Germline values: CDR1 SGHRS, CDR2 YFSETQ. In nucleotides, the CDR3 is TGCGCCAGCAGCTTGATACTAGCGGGGCTCCAAGAGACCCAGTACTTC. As protein: CASSLILAGLQETQYF.

The rearrangement joins TRBV19 to TRBJ1-1; D perhaps matches TRBD1 (5 bases). The CDR3 length is 12 residues. Trimming shortened V by 9 bases and J by 5 bases, and 13 bases separated the two germline ends. CDR1 is LNHDA and CDR2 is SQIVND in the germline V gene (reference sequence). The CDR3 nucleotides read TGTGCCAGCCAAGACAGATCGACTGAAGCTTTCTTT. Its protein product is CASQDRSTEAFF.

The rearrangement uses TRBV27 and TRBJ2-1, with a weak D call TRBD1 (5 bases). Trimming took off 8 bases at V and 11 bases at J, with 10 bases between the two ends. The CDR3 runs 10 residues. Germline lookup yields CDR1 MNHEY and CDR2 SMNVEV (reference sequence). Here the CDR3 reads CASGALKQFF. CDR3 DNA: TGTGCCAGCGGGGCACTAAAGCAGTTCTTC.

This chain links TRBV28 with TRBJ1-4, with TRBD1 identical over 11 bases. J gave up 5 bases and V 6 bases, and 5 bases lay outside the gene matches. This CDR3 has 15 amino acids. Per the germline V gene, CDR1 is MDHEN and CDR2 is SYDVKM. In DNA, the CDR3 is TGTGCCAGCAGCCCCGGGACAGGGGGAAATGAAAAACTGTTTTTT. Encoded protein: CASSPGTGGNEKLFF.

The gene calls are TRBV13 and TRBJ2-7; TRBD1 agrees at 7 bases. The CDR3 spans 14 residues. CDR1 PRHDT and CDR2 FYEKMQ come from the germline V gene (reference sequence). V gave up 5 bases and J gave up 6 bases; unmatched junction bases: 10. CDR3 protein: CASSEAWGQREQYF. DNA of the CDR3: TGTGCCAGCAGCGAGGCCTGGGGACAGCGCGAGCAGTACTTC.